This T cell receptor (beta chain) was retrieved from a study of shared clonotypes between healthy human individuals. Whole-study findings and limits: Some naive CD4 clonotypes, 5% to 5.5%, turned up in common across several donors.

Donors were Caucasian adults residing in Nashville, Tennessee, USA. Per the germline V gene, CDR1 is SGHRS and CDR2 is YFSETQ. With V trimmed by 3 bases and J by 5 bases, 12 bases remained unmatched. The CDR3 runs to 16 residues. Turning to this clone: What it binds is not known.

Per the authors' pipeline: Junction-only sequences without quality scores came from ImmunoSEQ, so filtering differed. The assay was immunoSEQ multiplex PCR, and TCRdb's table has in-frame clones only and misses some. That table furnishes V, J and clone size, whereas the DNA furnished D and trimming. The table records a few hundred thousand clones, more than 95% of them present only once. V gene TRBV5-1 combines with J gene TRBJ2-7; 9 nucleotides align to TRBD1. The TCR sequence derives from a woman aged 25-40 years in good health. The sequenced sample was naive CD4+ T cells sorted from blood. Subset denoted: CD45RA+ positively selected. CDR3 sequence (DNA): TGCGCCAGCAGCTCCAGACCCCGGGACAGGGAAGACGAGCAGTACTTC. Translated: CASSSRPRDREDEQYF. The full variable domain, with the rest looked up from reference TRBV5-1 and TRBJ2-7, is KAGVTQTPRYLIKTRGQQVTLSCSPISGHRSVSWYQQTPGQGLQFLFEYFSETQRNKGNFPGRFSGRQFSNSRSEMNVSTLELGDSALYLCASSSRPRDREDEQYFGPGTRLTVT.